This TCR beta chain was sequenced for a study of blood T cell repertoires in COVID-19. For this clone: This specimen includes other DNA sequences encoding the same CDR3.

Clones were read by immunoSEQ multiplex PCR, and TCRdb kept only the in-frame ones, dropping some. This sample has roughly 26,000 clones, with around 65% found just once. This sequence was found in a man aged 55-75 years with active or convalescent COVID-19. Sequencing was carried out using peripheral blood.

The CDR3 is CASSQVTGYSPLHF. CDR3 sequence (DNA): TGTGCCAGCAGCCAAGTGACAGGGTATTCACCCCTCCACTTT. The chain couples TRBV3-1 (or the pseudogene TRBV3-2) to TRBJ1-6, with TRBD1 identical over 7 bases. The ends lost 1 base at V and 8 bases at J; junction bases unmatched: 2. This CDR3 is 14 amino acids long. The V gene's germline CDR1 is LGHDT and CDR2 YNNKEL (reference sequence).